This section outlines one TCR beta chain sequence together with its context. The assay was immunoSEQ multiplex PCR, and TCRdb's table has in-frame clones only and misses some. Of 65,000 to 90,000 clones listed, about 90% are singletons. The record originates from a study of blood T cell repertoires in COVID-19. Looking at the study overall: Samples came from the United States, Italy and Spain, spanning acute and convalescent COVID-19.

Germline loops: CDR1 SGHVS, CDR2 FQNEAQ. The CDR3 is 14 amino acids. V lost 3 bases and J lost 0, with 6 bases in between. J is TRBJ1-5 and V is TRBV7-8, with D tentatively TRBD1 (5 bases). The sequenced material came from peripheral blood. This TCR derives from a human donor in a cohort sampled during active COVID-19. The CDR3 is CASSLTDSNQPQHF. The CDR3 DNA follows: TGTGCCAGCAGCTTGACAGATAGCAATCAGCCCCAGCATTTT.